This TCR beta chain was sequenced for a study of spatial heterogeneity in lung cancer. Whole-study results and caveats: The number of expanded tumor alpha and beta chains correlated with mutation number.

V gave up 3 bases and J gave up 1 base; unmatched junction bases: 11. This CDR3 region has 17 residues. Germline assignment: CDR1 DFQATT and CDR2 SNEGSKA (reference sequence). Time point here: sample taken at primary tumor resection. Many counts were recorded for this clonotype. The antigen is not known. TCRdb reprocessed the 5' RACE reads with MiXCR, giving one entry per CDR3 protein. The sample lists about 13,000 distinct CDR3 sequences, under 4% occurring once. The chain joins TRBV20-1 to TRBJ2-5, with 10 nucleotides matching TRBD1. The TCR sequence derives from a male donor with early-stage non-small cell lung cancer. The starting material was lung tumor tissue, obtained at surgery. This CDR3 is CSASRGQGLPCQETQYF. The CDR3 DNA follows: TGCAGTGCTAGCCGGGGACAGGGGCTCCCCTGCCAAGAGACCCAGTACTTC.